Sequencing of this T cell receptor (beta chain) was carried out in a study of CD8+ T cells in alopecia areata. Study-wide results and caveats: Scalp clonality and expanded CD8+ clones among the top 100 showed significant decreases with tofacitinib.

Treatment reported: oral pan-JAK inhibitor, 5-10 mg twice daily. Sampling of alopecia areata patients yielded lesional scalp punch biopsies as well as peripheral blood. The V segment lost 6 bases and the J segment 8 bases; nucleotides outside the gene matches: 10. Germline assignment: CDR1 MNHEY and CDR2 SVGAGI. The CDR3 runs 14 residues. A word on this clone: Its specificity is unknown.

In each case, RNA was isolated and then reverse transcribed into cDNA as the sequencing template. Sequencing was performed with immunoSEQ multiplex PCR; in TCRdb, only in-frame clones are kept and a portion is missing. The sample carries fewer than 250,000 clones, 40% to 45% recorded once. Sequencing used CD4+ T cells sorted from blood, obtained at roughly week 38, from a patient treated with tofacitinib. This chain connects TRBV6-5 to TRBJ2-7; TRBD2 matches at 10 bases. This TCR was sampled from a human donor with alopecia areata. DNA for the CDR3: TGTGCCAGCAGGGTCCTAGCGGGAGAGAACAAGCAGTACTTC. Translation gives CASRVLAGENKQYF.